This TCR beta chain was captured by sequencing in a study of cytomegalovirus exposure and HLA in healthy donors. Study-level findings and limits: Versus the roughly 640-donor mean, an Asian-associated ancestry cluster reportedly showed fewer N-insertions in a later analysis.

This clone was observed a single time. Its antigen is unidentified. The PCR employed 60 Vbeta primers together with 13 Jbeta primers. The table came from immunoSEQ multiplex PCR; TCRdb's copy has only in-frame clones and leaves some out. The sample has around 220,000 clones, 60% to 80% seen once. This sequence originates from a woman aged 25 to 45 in good health and CMV-seronegative. Sequences were obtained from PBMCs.

This CDR3 is CASSAFVERGNEQFF. The CDR3 DNA is TGTGCCAGCAGTGCCTTCGTGGAGAGGGGGAATGAGCAGTTCTTC. V is TRBV6-4 and J is TRBJ2-1; D is perhaps TRBD1 (6 bases). The CDR3 runs to 15 residues. CDR1 MRHNA and CDR2 SNTAGT come from the germline V gene. Trimming pared 4 bases from V and 7 bases from J, leaving 17 bases between.